This is a list of T cell receptor beta chains from one sample in a study of cytomegalovirus exposure and HLA in healthy donors. The method was immunoSEQ multiplex PCR; TCRdb's version includes in-frame clones alone and lacks a portion of them. The sample consists of about 160,000 clones, more than 60% of them appearing once. The sequenced sample was PBMCs. These receptors originate from a man aged 40-49 years in good health and CMV-seronegative. The CDR3 runs from the conserved cysteine through the conserved F or W. The D gene is left open where the match is weak. The size of a clone is reported for some rows only, either as once, few or many, or as a class for expanded clones.

>TRBV4-1|TRBJ2-7|NA|NA
CASSQGRIGYEQYF
TGCGCCAGCAGCCAAGGGAGAATCGGATACGAGCAGTACTTC
>TRBV16|TRBJ1-1|NA|NA
CASSQWGINTEAFF
TGTGCCAGCAGCCAATGGGGCATTAATACTGAAGCTTTCTTT
>TRBV7-8|TRBJ2-6|NA|NA
CASSLAPTGLPGANVLTF
TGTGCCAGCAGCTTAGCCCCAACAGGGTTGCCTGGGGCCAACGTCCTGACTTTC
>TRBV19|TRBJ2-5|NA|NA
CASSIVAEETQYF
TGTGCCAGTAGTATAGTTGCAGAAGAGACCCAGTACTTC
>TRBV9|TRBJ1-6|TRBD1|NA
CASSVDGQGHNSPLHF
TGTGCCAGCAGCGTAGATGGACAGGGGCACAATTCACCCCTCCACTTT
>TRBV7-3|TRBJ2-3|NA|NA
CASRAGASTDTQYF
TGTGCCAGCCGTGCGGGGGCTAGCACAGATACGCAGTATTTT
>TRBV19|TRBJ2-7|NA|once
CASNLTPRGTYEQYF
TGTGCCAGTAATCTGACACCCCGGGGGACTTACGAGCAGTACTTC
>TRBV2|TRBJ1-6|NA|once
CATQTASTYSPLHF
TGTGCCACGCAGACAGCCTCAACTTATTCACCCCTCCACTTT
>TRBV7-8|TRBJ1-5|TRBD1|NA
CASSLAGTGGNQPQHF
TGTGCCAGCAGCTTAGCAGGGACAGGGGGTAATCAGCCCCAGCATTTT
>TRBV6-1|TRBJ1-5|TRBD1|NA
CASSGGTGGYQPQHF
TGTGCCAGCAGTGGAGGTACAGGGGGCTATCAGCCCCAGCATTTT
>TRBV12-5|TRBJ2-1|TRBD1|NA
CASGLGQDLNNEQFF
TGTGCTAGTGGTCTCGGACAGGATCTCAACAATGAGCAGTTCTTC
>TRBV13|TRBJ2-1|TRBD2|NA
CASSSTLGLVRGKFF
TGTGCCAGCAGCTCGACCCTTGGACTAGTTCGGGGGAAGTTCTTC
>TRBV5-1|TRBJ2-7|TRBD1|NA
CASSMGQDYEQYF
TGCGCCAGCAGCATGGGACAGGACTACGAGCAGTACTTC
>TRBV5-4|TRBJ2-5|NA|NA
CASSLFGLVDQETQYF
TGTGCCAGCAGCTTGTTCGGTCTAGTCGATCAAGAGACCCAGTACTTC
>TRBV9|TRBJ2-6|NA|NA
CASSRVYDRTISGANVLTF
TGTGCCAGCAGCAGAGTCTATGACAGAACCATTTCTGGGGCCAACGTCCTGACTTTC
>TRBV11-2|TRBJ2-5|NA|NA
CASSFTEETQYF
TGTGCCAGCAGCTTTACTGAAGAGACCCAGTACTTC
>TRBV7-7|TRBJ2-5|TRBD2|once
CASSYGRGGQETQYF
TGTGCTAGCAGCTACGGCCGGGGAGGGCAAGAGACCCAGTACTTC
>TRBV5-6|TRBJ2-5|TRBD2|NA
CASSRRGNQETQYF
TGTGCCAGCAGCCGGCGGGGGAACCAAGAGACCCAGTACTTC
>TRBV27|TRBJ1-1|NA|NA
CASSRTQFMNTEAFF
TGTGCCAGCAGTCGAACACAGTTCATGAACACTGAAGCTTTCTTT
>TRBV2|TRBJ1-4|TRBD1|NA
CASGATGLEKLFF
TGTGCCAGCGGGGCGACAGGGCTTGAAAAACTGTTTTTT
>TRBV5-1|TRBJ1-2|TRBD1|few
CASTRRGLEGYTF
TGCGCCAGCACCCGAAGGGGGCTCGAAGGCTACACCTTC
>TRBV7-3|TRBJ2-7|TRBD2|once
CASSFLGGSNEQYF
TGTGCCAGCAGCTTCCTCGGGGGGAGTAACGAGCAGTACTTC
>TRBV28|TRBJ2-7|NA|NA
CASSWTASYEQYF
TGTGCCAGCAGTTGGACAGCCTCCTACGAGCAGTACTTC
>TRBV7-9|TRBJ1-1|TRBD1|NA
CASSFTGGAEAFF
TGTGCCAGCAGCTTTACAGGGGGCGCTGAAGCTTTCTTT
>TRBV27|TRBJ1-3|NA|NA
CASSLSAGHSGNTIYF
TGTGCCAGCAGTTTATCGGCGGGCCACTCTGGAAACACCATATATTTT
>TRBV13|TRBJ2-7|NA|NA
CASSRGGSYEQYF
TGTGCCAGCAGCAGGGGTGGGTCCTACGAGCAGTACTTC
>TRBV21-1|TRBJ2-1|NA|NA
CASSKVYGGASNEQFF
TGTGCCAGCAGCAAAGTCTACGGGGGGGCGAGTAATGAGCAGTTCTTC